The 4 T cell receptor beta chains below come from one sample, sequenced in a study of T cells in Graves' hyperthyroidism and ophthalmopathy. It was RNA transcripts that yielded the amplified TCR beta CDR3 regions. Researchers ran a first-round RT-PCR on the TCR CDR3 using the HTBI primer set. From the multiplex PCR reads, TCRdb called clonotypes with MiXCR, one entry per CDR3 protein. The sample includes about 180,000 distinct CDR3 sequences, about a tenth of them seen just once. The sequencing input was blood. These receptors were obtained from a woman aged 18-29 years with Graves' hyperthyroidism that later progressed to Graves' ophthalmopathy.

This clonotype was picked up many times. The chain combines TRBV20-1 with TRBJ2-4; TRBD2 aligns across 8 bases. The length of the CDR3 is 17 residues. From germline, CDR1 is DFQATT and CDR2 SNEGSKA (reference sequence). V lost 3 bases and J lost 6; bases outside the gene matches: 16. CDR3 sequence: CSASNRVAVTSVNIQYF. The CDR3 coding sequence is TGCAGTGCTAGCAATCGAGTGGCGGTGACTAGCGTAAACATTCAGTACTTC.

This clonotype was recorded at least ten times. The V gene is TRBV2, the J gene TRBJ1-1; no firm D call. The germline V gene encodes CDR1 SNHLY and CDR2 FYNNEI. Trimming took 7 bases from V and 1 from J, leaving 10 bases between them. The CDR3 loop spans 13 amino acids. The CDR3 nucleotides read TGTGCCAGCAATGGGGATAGGAACACTGAAGCTTTCTTT. This sequence encodes CASNGDRNTEAFF.

The table lists this clonotype with many counts. The chain recombines TRBV6-2 or TRBV6-3 with TRBJ1-5; TRBD1 is a possible D gene (6 bases). CDR3 size: 16 residues. V was pared by 5 bases and J by 0 bases, with 14 bases between. Germline CDR1 MNHEY, CDR2 SVGEGT. The CDR3 nucleotides are TGTGCCAGCAGTCAAACAGGGTTGAATAGCAATCAGCCCCAGCATTTT. The encoded protein is CASSQTGLNSNQPQHF.

Only a few counts were recorded for this clonotype. The chain couples TRBV6-2 or TRBV6-3 to TRBJ2-7; the match to TRBD2 covers 8 bases. Germline V CDR1 and CDR2: MNHEY, SVGEGT. This CDR3 region has 14 residues. The J segment lost 6 bases and the V segment lost 6 bases, leaving 10 bases of the junction unmatched. CDR3 residues: CASRPGLVPLEQYF. CDR3 in DNA: TGTGCCAGCAGACCGGGACTAGTCCCTCTCGAGCAGTACTTC.